The TCR beta chain under discussion was sequenced for a study of blood T cell repertoires in COVID-19. Study background: Acute-phase and convalescent COVID-19 samples originated in the United States, Italy and Spain. T cells, B-cell-depleted T cells, or PBMCs provided the cDNA or gDNA that served as material.

In the original processing: It was from reference gene primer amplification that nucleated cell counts were estimated. Profiling relied on immunoSEQ multiplex PCR, and the TCRdb table lists in-frame clones only, not all of them. The D gene and trimming were derived from the DNA, and the V and J assignments and clone size from that table. The repertoire holds approximately 100,000 clones, 65% to 80% seen once, with less than 25% in the top ten. This sequence was found in a man aged 70-80 years with active or convalescent COVID-19. Sequences were obtained from peripheral blood.

CDR3 sequence (DNA): TGCAGCGTCCAGACAGGGTGGACGGAAGCTTTCTTT. Its translation: CSVQTGWTEAFF. The V gene is TRBV29-1, the J gene TRBJ1-1; TRBD1 matches 7 bases. J was trimmed by 8 bases and V by 6 bases; bases with no gene match: 9. The V gene's germline CDR1 is SQVTM and CDR2 ANQGSEA. This CDR3 comprises 12 residues.